This passage covers 21 T cell receptor beta chains from one sample sequenced in a study of metastatic and nonmetastatic thyroid tumors. Every patient underwent thyroid surgery untreated. TCRdb re-analyzed the PCR reads using MiXCR. The sample holds 30,000 to 35,000 clones, approximately 16% seen once. Specimen: blood. The receptors stem from a female donor with papillary thyroid cancer or a benign thyroid nodule (not recorded which). Some clones in this sample may be carry-over from other donors' samples.

This clone has a handful of counts. This may come from a read error, since a much larger clone is one base off. Other DNA variants within this sample encode the same CDR3. The chain is built from TRBV18 and TRBJ1-4; D is uncertain. Per germline, CDR1 KGHSH and CDR2 LQKENI. Trimming pared 4 bases from V and 0 bases from J, leaving 3 bases between. The CDR3 runs to 13 residues. The CDR3 region has the DNA TGTGCCAGCTCACGGGCAACTAATGAAAAACTGTTTTTT. Its protein is CASSRATNEKLFF.

This clone has at least ten counts. In DNA form, the CDR3 reads TGTGCCAGTAGTATCAGGGTATCGGGCGGCGGTGAAGCTTTCTTT. It codes for CASSIRVSGGGEAFF. The chain employs TRBV19 and TRBJ1-1, with D possibly TRBD1 on 5 matching bases. Trimming shortened V by 3 bases and J by 7 bases, and 18 bases separated the two germline ends. CDR1 and CDR2 (germline): LNHDA, SQIVND (reference sequence). The CDR3 contains 15 residues.

This clone was seen repeatedly, ten times or more. The genes are TRBV7-2 and TRBJ2-3; 7 bases map to TRBD2. Per germline, CDR1 SGHTA and CDR2 FQGNSA. The CDR3 is 15 residues long. Trimming at V came to 5 bases and at J to 4 bases, leaving 9 bases not matched to a gene. The CDR3 DNA is TGTGCCAGCAGCCCTAATGGACTAGGGGCAGATACGCAGTATTTT. Its protein is CASSPNGLGADTQYF.

This clone has only a few counts. One end of the junction does not line up with germline, which may come from a read error. The gene calls are TRBV10-3 and TRBJ2-5; 8 bases align to TRBD2. This CDR3 spans 13 amino acids. Germline V CDR1 and CDR2: ENHRY, SYGVKD. CDR3 residues: CATRTSWRETRYF. The CDR3 DNA follows: TGTGCCACCCGGACTAGCTGGAGGGAGACCCGGTACTTC.

This clone is deemed medium-sized. V and J are TRBV20-1 and TRBJ2-7, with D uncertain. CDR1 is DFQATT, CDR2 SNEGSKA, per germline (reference sequence). The CDR3 totals 13 residues. Trimming removed 5 bases at V and 0 bases at J, with 11 bases between. The CDR3 DNA sequence: TGCAGTGCTTCGGACCGCGGCTCCTACGAGCAGTACTTC. Translating it yields CSASDRGSYEQYF.

This clone was detected many times. This rearrangement joins TRBV6-1 to TRBJ1-6; the D gene is possibly TRBD1 (5 bases). The CDR3 contains 11 residues. Trimming removed 9 bases from V and 10 bases from J, with 10 bases in between. Germline lookup yields CDR1 MNHNS and CDR2 SASEGT. The chain's CDR3 is CASGGYSPLHF. Written as DNA, the CDR3 is TGTGCCAGTGGGGGGTACTCACCCCTCCACTTT.

This clone came up many times. The V call is TRBV19, the J call TRBJ2-1; possible D gene TRBD2, 5 bases. The CDR3 spans 15 residues. Trimming left V 10 bases short and J 0 bases short, with 16 bases between. Germline loops: CDR1 LNHDA, CDR2 SQIVND (reference sequence). The CDR3 DNA is TGTGCCACCAGTAGGGCGGGTAGCTCCTACAATGAGCAGTTCTTC. Translation gives CATSRAGSSYNEQFF.

This clone occurred a few times. The V call is TRBV6-2 or TRBV6-3, the J call TRBJ2-1; the D gene is possibly TRBD2 (7 bases). CDR1 MNHEY and CDR2 SVGEGT come from the germline V gene. The CDR3 is made up of 14 amino acids. Trimming shortened V by 10 bases and J by 8 bases, and 21 bases separated the two germline ends. The CDR3 DNA reads as TGTGCCACCCGGGGGCGGGGGTCTCTGTATGAGCAGTTCTTC. Its protein product is CATRGRGSLYEQFF.

In its sample, this clone was seen many times. This chain connects TRBV10-3 to TRBJ1-5; D ambiguous. Trimming took 2 bases from V and 4 from J, leaving 9 bases between them. CDR1 ENHRY and CDR2 SYGVKD come from the germline V gene. The CDR3 has 14 amino acids. CDR3 DNA sequence: TGTGCCATCAGTGAGGCGGGAGGGAATCAGCCCCAGCATTTT. This sequence encodes CAISEAGGNQPQHF.

This clone was recorded many times. V usage is TRBV7-9 and J usage is TRBJ2-1; D may correspond to TRBD1 or TRBD2 (5 bases each). In germline, CDR1 is SEHNR, CDR2 FQNEAQ (reference sequence). The CDR3 consists of 14 residues. Trimming shortened V by 5 bases and J by 5 bases, and 13 bases separated the two germline ends. DNA for the CDR3: TGTGCCAGCAGCCACGTGGGACGCCACAATGAGCAGTTCTTC. Translated, it gives CASSHVGRHNEQFF.

The table lists this clone with many counts. The CDR3 nucleotides read TGTGCCAGCAGCCCCGGGACTAGCGGGGCCTCCACAGATACGCAGTATTTT. It yields the protein CASSPGTSGASTDTQYF. The chain recombines TRBV4-2 with TRBJ2-3, with TRBD2 identical over 13 bases. J was trimmed by 2 bases and V by 4 bases; bases with no gene match: 6. Germline V gene lookup returns CDR1 LGHNA and CDR2 YNFKEQ. CDR3 length equals 17 residues.

In this sample, this clone turned up many times. The rearrangement links TRBV19 to TRBJ2-1, with TRBD2 matching 11 bases. V shed 4 bases, J shed 8 bases, and the junction held 7 bases outside the gene matches. This CDR3 is 15 amino acids long. CDR1 and CDR2 (germline): LNHDA, SQIVND (reference sequence). The chain's CDR3 is CASSTLAGVGDEQFF. CDR3 DNA: TGTGCCAGTAGTACACTAGCGGGAGTCGGCGATGAGCAGTTCTTC.

At least ten counts were recorded for this clone. The V gene is TRBV11-2, the J gene TRBJ2-3; 11 nucleotides agree with TRBD2. Germline values: CDR1 SGHAT, CDR2 FQNNGV. The V gene end was trimmed by 6 bases and the J gene end by 5 bases; junction bases not matched to a gene: 13. The CDR3 spans 17 residues. As DNA, the CDR3 is TGTGCCAGCAGTCAGACTAGCGGGATTAACCTTGTAGATACGCAGTATTTT. Amino acids: CASSQTSGINLVDTQYF.

This clone was counted ten times or more. V and J are TRBV6-5 and TRBJ1-2; no firm D call. CDR3 size: 13 residues. Trimming took 0 bases from V and 6 from J, leaving 8 bases between them. Germline V gene lookup returns CDR1 MNHEY and CDR2 SVGAGI. The CDR3 spells CASSYSSSDGYTF. Written as DNA, the CDR3 is TGTGCCAGCAGTTACTCGTCGTCGGATGGCTACACCTTC.

This clone came up many times. The chain links TRBV5-6 to TRBJ2-3; 8 bases agree with TRBD2. The CDR3 runs 15 residues. Per the germline V gene, CDR1 is SGHDT and CDR2 is YYEEEE. Trimming removed 2 bases from V and 1 base from J; junction bases left unmatched: 3. This CDR3 is CASSFTSGGTDTQYF. The CDR3 region has the DNA TGTGCCAGCAGCTTTACTAGCGGAGGCACAGATACGCAGTATTTT.

This clone was seen many times. This may be a read error: a much more frequent sequence differs by one nucleotide. The chain links TRBV6-1 to TRBJ2-7, with 8 bases lining up with TRBD1. The junction had 4 bases not matched to a gene; V was cut back by 8 bases and J by 4 bases. This CDR3 has 12 amino acids. Germline CDR1 and CDR2: MNHNS and SASEGT. The CDR3 coding sequence is TGTGCCAGCCGGGGACAGGAGTACGAGCAGTACTTC. Its translation is CASRGQEYEQYF.

The chain recombines TRBV6-2 or TRBV6-3 with TRBJ1-1; 7 bases are shared with TRBD1. The CDR3 totals 16 residues. V gave up 4 bases and J gave up 0 bases; unmatched junction bases: 8. CDR1 and CDR2 (germline): MNHEY, SVGEGT. The CDR3 DNA is TGTGCCAGCAGTTTGGGGTCCCAGGGGGTGAACACTGAAGCTTTCTTT. This translates into CASSLGSQGVNTEAFF.

This clone was counted at least ten times. At one end the junction does not follow the germline gene, possibly because of a read error. The CDR3: CASSILAGPYEQCF. DNA for the CDR3: TGTGCCAGTAGTATTCTAGCGGGACCCTACGAGCAGTGCTTC. The rearrangement uses TRBV19 and TRBJ2-7; 9 nucleotides line up with TRBD2. Looked up from germline, CDR1 is LNHDA and CDR2 is SQIVND (reference sequence). The CDR3 is made up of 14 amino acids. The entire variable domain, with the rest obtained from reference TRBV19 and TRBJ2-7, is as follows: DGGITQSPKYLFRKEGQNVTLSCEQNLNHDAMYWYRQDPGQGLRLIYYSQIVNDFQKGDIAEGYSVSREKKESFPLTVTSAQKNPTAFYLCASSILAGPYEQCFGPGTRLTVT.

This clone was recorded many times. The chain uses TRBV5-5 and TRBJ1-3; D is undetermined. The CDR3 is 15 residues long. Trimming pared 2 bases from V and 0 bases from J, leaving 9 bases between. The germline V gene encodes CDR1 SGHKS and CDR2 YYEKEE (reference sequence). CDR3 sequence reads: CASSLTAVSGNTIYF. The DNA for the CDR3 is TGTGCCAGCAGCTTAACAGCCGTCTCTGGAAACACCATATATTTT.

This clone was recorded many times. The genes are TRBV10-2 and TRBJ2-3; TRBD1 aligns across 11 bases. The ends lost 6 bases at V and 4 bases at J; junction bases unmatched: 6. CDR3 length equals 15 residues. Germline V gene sequence: CDR1 WSHSY, CDR2 SAAADI. The CDR3 nucleotides are TGCGCCAGCAGGGTGGGACAGGGGGACGCAGATACGCAGTATTTT. Amino acid sequence: CASRVGQGDADTQYF.

The rearrangement uses TRBV11-1 and TRBJ2-1, with 7 bases identical to TRBD2. Germline V gives CDR1 SGHAT, CDR2 FQDESV (reference sequence). V shed 0 bases, J shed 7 bases, and the junction held 6 bases outside the gene matches. The CDR3 runs to 15 residues. The CDR3 here is CASSLALAATNEQFF. The CDR3 DNA reads TGTGCCAGCAGCTTAGCCCTAGCGGCAACTAATGAGCAGTTCTTC.